This record looks at one T cell receptor beta chain sequence and its context. Original analysis: Quantification of nucleated cells was approximated via reference gene primer amplification. Method: immunoSEQ multiplex PCR; TCRdb's copy keeps in-frame clones and lacks some. V, J and clone size are those of that table, while D and trimming were read from the DNA. The sample yields approximately 90,000 clones, around 87% seen once. The data were taken from a study of blood T cell repertoires in COVID-19. Across the whole study: T cells, B-cell-depleted T cells, or PBMCs supplied cDNA or gDNA.

CDR3 length: 15 amino acids. Trimming cost V 0 bases and J 1 base, with 9 bases left between them. Germline CDR1 reads LNHNV; CDR2 reads YYDKDF (reference sequence). V is TRBV15 and J is TRBJ1-1; no clear D gene. The TCR sequence derives from a human donor with acute or convalescent COVID-19. The donor label of this sample is uncertain. The sample was peripheral blood. The CDR3 reads CATSRDGVRNTEAFF. CDR3 coding DNA: TGTGCCACCAGCAGAGATGGTGTGAGGAACACTGAAGCTTTCTTT.